This TCR beta chain was identified in a study of post-analysis software for immune sequencing data. Study outcomes and limitations: Roughly 5 TRBV segments (TRBV5-6, TRBV5-1 and TRBV20-1 among them) occurred more frequently in patients than in controls.

Prepared libraries of TCR beta cDNA carried unique molecular identifiers. TCRdb fed the PCR reads into MiXCR, producing one record per CDR3 protein. The sample consists of hundreds of thousands of distinct CDR3 sequences, about 60% of them appearing once. A remark on this clonotype: Its target is not known.

Unmatched junction bases numbered 5, after V lost 2 bases and J lost 1 base. This CDR3 contains 16 residues. CDR1 is LNHNV, CDR2 YYDKDF, per germline (reference sequence). The sequence was collected from a girl aged 2 to 9 with multiple sclerosis. The V call is TRBV15, the J call TRBJ2-4, with 7 bases matching TRBD1. The sample comprised blood. The CDR3 loop reads CATSRRGGLAKNIQYF. As DNA, the CDR3 is TGTGCCACCAGCAGACGAGGGGGCCTTGCCAAAAACATTCAGTACTTC.